These 8 T cell receptor beta chains were sequenced from one sample in a study of cytotoxic CD8 clonotypes in ibrutinib-treated CLL. Repertoires were generated with immunoSEQ multiplex PCR, while TCRdb's copy carries only in-frame clones and drops some. Among over 200,000 clones, roughly 77% were seen once, and the ten largest hold roughly 6.4%. The sample was PBMCs, taken after 12 months of ibrutinib treatment. The origin of the receptors is a human donor with chronic lymphocytic leukemia.

This clone was detected only once. This chain connects TRBV4-2 to TRBJ2-7, with TRBD1 matching 7 bases. CDR1 is LGHNA and CDR2 is YNFKEQ in the germline V gene. V gave up 6 bases and J gave up 2 bases; unmatched junction bases: 7. CDR3 size: 14 residues. The CDR3 bases are TGTGCCAGCAGTTCAACGGGACAGACCTACGAGCAGTACTTC. Translating it yields CASSSTGQTYEQYF.

This clone showed up just once. This sequence joins TRBV5-1 and TRBJ2-3; 7 nucleotides line up with TRBD2. Germline V lookup: CDR1 SGHRS, CDR2 YFSETQ. J was trimmed by 2 bases and V by 0 bases; bases with no gene match: 3. The CDR3 is 15 amino acids. The CDR3 DNA reads as TGCGCCAGCAGCTTGGGAGGGACTACCACAGATACGCAGTATTTT. Translated: CASSLGGTTTDTQYF.

The chain carries TRBV10-3 and TRBJ2-7, with no clear D. Germline CDR1 reads ENHRY; CDR2 reads SYGVKD. Trimming pared 4 bases from V and 4 bases from J, leaving 8 bases between. The CDR3 runs to 12 residues. CDR3: CAISVLGYEQYF. CDR3 coding DNA: TGTGCCATCAGTGTGTTGGGGTACGAGCAGTACTTC.

DNA for the CDR3: TGCGCCAGCAGCCGCTCGGGAACTAATGAAAAACTGTTTTTT. It encodes CASSRSGTNEKLFF. The chain recombines TRBV5-1 with TRBJ1-4; D is unclear. The germline V gene has CDR1 SGHRS and CDR2 YFSETQ. This CDR3 has 14 amino acids. Trimming removed 4 bases from V and 1 base from J, with 8 bases in between.

The J gene is TRBJ2-7, the V gene TRBV4-1; D ambiguous. Looked up from germline, CDR1 is MGHRA and CDR2 is YSYEKL. V shed 4 bases and J shed 0 bases, with 7 bases lying between them. This CDR3 has 13 residues. Here the CDR3 DNA reads TGCGCCAGCAGCCCGGGCGACTCCTACGAGCAGTACTTC. Translation gives CASSPGDSYEQYF.

V is TRBV6-1 and J is TRBJ2-3; 11 nucleotides match TRBD2. The germline CDR1 and CDR2 sequences are MNHNS and SASEGT. The CDR3 is 18 residues long. With V trimmed by 2 bases and J by 5 bases, 12 bases remained unmatched. This CDR3 reads CASSETTYSGGARDTQYF. The CDR3 DNA reads TGTGCCAGCAGTGAAACAACCTATAGCGGGGGGGCCCGAGATACGCAGTATTTT.

This clone was seen only a few times. V usage is TRBV19 and J usage is TRBJ1-1; D uncertain. CDR1 is LNHDA, CDR2 SQIVND, per germline (reference sequence). Trimming left V 2 bases short and J 0 bases short, with 7 bases between. The CDR3 spans 14 residues. For the CDR3, the DNA is TGTGCCAGTAGTATACAGGCCATGAACACTGAAGCTTTCTTT. Translating it yields CASSIQAMNTEAFF.

This clone was detected once. V usage is TRBV14 and J usage is TRBJ1-2; D is ambiguous. The V end lost 2 bases, the J end lost 0 bases, and 10 bases lay between the germline ends. The germline V gene has CDR1 SGHDN and CDR2 FVKESK. The CDR3 is 15 amino acids. Here the CDR3 DNA reads TGTGCCAGCAGCCAAATCGTCTTAGCTAACTATGGCTACACCTTC. Translated, it gives CASSQIVLANYGYTF.